In its sample, the clone carrying this T cell receptor beta chain was seen a few times. The data derive from a study of T cell repertoires in cytomegalovirus infection. CDR3 length: 17 residues. In germline, CDR1 is SGHTS, CDR2 YDEGEE. V shed 4 bases and J shed 0 bases, with 19 bases lying between them. TCRdb reprocessed the reads via MiXCR and lists one record per CDR3 protein. The sample holds more than 350,000 distinct CDR3 sequences; roughly 30% are singletons and the top ten take approximately 15%. The clonotype comes from a human donor in good health (CMV status not recorded). Some clones in this sample may be carry-over from other donors' samples. Sequencing was performed on PBMCs. The genes are TRBV5-8 and TRBJ1-1; D perhaps matches TRBD1 (6 bases). CDR3 DNA sequence: TGTGCCAGCAGCGAGACAGGCAATACCATGATGAACACTGAAGCTTTCTTT. Its protein product is CASSETGNTMMNTEAFF. The full variable domain, rest sourced from reference TRBV5-8 and TRBJ1-1, is EAGVTQSPTHLIKTRGQQATLRCSPISGHTSVYWYQQALGLGLQFLLWYDEGEERNRGNFPPRFSGRQFPNYSSELNVNALELEDSALYLCASSETGNTMMNTEAFFGQGTRLTVV.